Listed below are T cell receptor beta chains from one sample, sequenced in a study of blood T cell repertoires in COVID-19. The repertoire was sequenced with immunoSEQ multiplex PCR; TCRdb's copy has only in-frame clones and lacks some. The profile covers approximately 53,000 clones, with about 80% appearing a single time and about 20% taken by the ten largest. Material: peripheral blood. These receptors were collected from a woman aged 60 to 75 with acute or convalescent COVID-19. CDR3s include the opening cysteine and the closing phenylalanine or tryptophan. D genes are given only for firm matches. Only part of the rows carry a size: once, few, many, or a class if the clone is expanded.

abundance: -; v_gene: TRBV5-6; j_gene: TRBJ2-7; d_gene: -; CDR3nt: TGTGCCAGCAGCTTTTACAGGAGCTCCTACGAGCAGTACTTC; CDR3aa: CASSFYRSSYEQYF
abundance: -; v_gene: TRBV14; j_gene: TRBJ1-2; d_gene: TRBD1; CDR3nt: TGTGCCAGCAGCCAACGACAGGGGGCCTTAGGCTACACCTTC; CDR3aa: CASSQRQGALGYTF
abundance: -; v_gene: TRBV6-5; j_gene: TRBJ1-2; d_gene: TRBD1; CDR3nt: TGTGCCAGCAGTTATGGGACAGACCCTCACTATGGCTACACCTTC; CDR3aa: CASSYGTDPHYGYTF
abundance: few; v_gene: TRBV7-2; j_gene: TRBJ1-2; d_gene: -; CDR3nt: TGTGCCAGCAGCTTAGGGAGGGGCGGCTATGGCTACACCTTC; CDR3aa: CASSLGRGGYGYTF
abundance: -; v_gene: TRBV24-1; j_gene: TRBJ2-1; d_gene: -; CDR3nt: TGTGCCACCCGGATGGGGGGGCCAGGTAATGAGCAGTTCTTC; CDR3aa: CATRMGGPGNEQFF
abundance: -; v_gene: TRBV4-3; j_gene: TRBJ1-1; d_gene: TRBD1; CDR3nt: TGCGCCAGCAGCCAACGTAAACAGGGGATCAACACTGAAGCTTTCTTT; CDR3aa: CASSQRKQGINTEAFF
abundance: -; v_gene: TRBV3-1/TRBV3-2; j_gene: TRBJ1-2; d_gene: TRBD1; CDR3nt: TGTGCCAGCAGCCACCAAGGACAGGCGGCTAACTATGGCTACACCTTC; CDR3aa: CASSHQGQAANYGYTF
abundance: -; v_gene: TRBV7-9; j_gene: TRBJ2-7; d_gene: -; CDR3nt: TGTGCCAGCAGTCCCCCCTTCAGGTCGGCCTACGAGCAGTACTTC; CDR3aa: CASSPPFRSAYEQYF
abundance: -; v_gene: TRBV6-1; j_gene: TRBJ1-3; d_gene: TRBD1; CDR3nt: TGTGCCAGCAGTGAAAGGAGCAGGGGACAGGGCCGCAACACCATATATTTT; CDR3aa: CASSERSRGQGRNTIYF
abundance: few; v_gene: TRBV3-1/TRBV3-2; j_gene: TRBJ1-2; d_gene: -; CDR3nt: TGTGCCAGCAGCCAAGCCACTAGGGTTCAAACCTTC; CDR3aa: CASSQATRVQTF
abundance: once; v_gene: TRBV19; j_gene: TRBJ2-3; d_gene: TRBD1; CDR3nt: TGTGCCAGTAGTAGCGACAGGGGATATTCAGATACGCAGTATTTT; CDR3aa: CASSSDRGYSDTQYF
abundance: -; v_gene: TRBV3-1/TRBV3-2; j_gene: TRBJ2-7; d_gene: -; CDR3nt: TGTGCCAGCAGCCAGGGGGCCGGCACCTACGAGCAGTACTTC; CDR3aa: CASSQGAGTYEQYF
abundance: -; v_gene: TRBV30; j_gene: TRBJ2-3; d_gene: TRBD2; CDR3nt: TGTGCCTGGAGTCCATATAGCGGGGGTCGGACAGATACGCAGTATTTT; CDR3aa: CAWSPYSGGRTDTQYF
abundance: -; v_gene: TRBV19; j_gene: TRBJ2-1; d_gene: -; CDR3nt: TGTGCCAGTCGGACTTTTCTTGGGGATGAGCAGTTCTTC; CDR3aa: CASRTFLGDEQFF
abundance: -; v_gene: TRBV7-3; j_gene: TRBJ2-1; d_gene: -; CDR3nt: TGTGCCAGCAGCAAACAACCGGTTTGGGGCGGTAAACTCTACAATGAGCAGTTCTTC; CDR3aa: CASSKQPVWGGKLYNEQFF
abundance: once; v_gene: TRBV29-1; j_gene: TRBJ2-7; d_gene: -; CDR3nt: TGCAGCGCTGAGGGCGGGGTCGGCTCCTACGAGCAGTACTTC; CDR3aa: CSAEGGVGSYEQYF
abundance: -; v_gene: TRBV6-5; j_gene: TRBJ2-2; d_gene: -; CDR3nt: TGTGCCAGCAGTTTTAAGCAGGGAGGAACCGGGGAGCTGTTTTTT; CDR3aa: CASSFKQGGTGELFF
abundance: -; v_gene: TRBV5-1; j_gene: TRBJ2-2; d_gene: TRBD2; CDR3nt: TGCGCCAGCAGCTCGAGTCTGGCCGGGGGGGACACCGGGGAGCTGTTTTTT; CDR3aa: CASSSSLAGGDTGELFF
abundance: -; v_gene: TRBV10-1; j_gene: TRBJ1-5; d_gene: TRBD1; CDR3nt: TGCGCCAGCACAACGGACAGGGGTAGCAATCAGCCCCAGCATTTT; CDR3aa: CASTTDRGSNQPQHF
abundance: -; v_gene: TRBV3-1/TRBV3-2; j_gene: TRBJ2-7; d_gene: -; CDR3nt: TGTGCCAGCAGCCAAGACCTGACCACAGGGTGGGGCGAGCAGTACTTC; CDR3aa: CASSQDLTTGWGEQYF
abundance: few; v_gene: TRBV5-1; j_gene: TRBJ2-5; d_gene: TRBD1; CDR3nt: TGCGCCAGCAGTACGACAGGGATGGGTGTGGAGACCCAGTACTTC; CDR3aa: CASSTTGMGVETQYF
abundance: -; v_gene: TRBV5-5; j_gene: TRBJ2-7; d_gene: -; CDR3nt: TGTGCCAGCAGCTTGGTCGGCAGGGCATCCGAGCAGTACTTC; CDR3aa: CASSLVGRASEQYF
abundance: -; v_gene: TRBV5-1; j_gene: TRBJ1-5; d_gene: -; CDR3nt: TGCGCCAGCAGCTTGGGGAGCACTAGCAATCAGCCCCAGCATTTT; CDR3aa: CASSLGSTSNQPQHF
abundance: -; v_gene: TRBV5-6; j_gene: TRBJ1-4; d_gene: TRBD1; CDR3nt: TGTGCCAGCAGCCCCGGGACAGGCTTTCCTAATGAAAAACTGTTTTTT; CDR3aa: CASSPGTGFPNEKLFF
abundance: -; v_gene: TRBV24-1; j_gene: TRBJ1-4; d_gene: -; CDR3nt: TGTGCCACCAGTGACCCGAAGGGACAAGACTTGGGAAAACTGTTTTTT; CDR3aa: CATSDPKGQDLGKLFF
abundance: few; v_gene: TRBV5-4; j_gene: TRBJ1-3; d_gene: TRBD1; CDR3nt: TGTGCCAGCAGCTGGGGTGGGGACAGGGCTGGAAACACCATATATTTT; CDR3aa: CASSWGGDRAGNTIYF
abundance: -; v_gene: TRBV6-2/TRBV6-3; j_gene: TRBJ2-1; d_gene: -; CDR3nt: TGTGCCAGCAGTTACCCAGTATCGGGGGTGAAGGTTAGTGAGCAGTTCTTC; CDR3aa: CASSYPVSGVKVSEQFF
abundance: -; v_gene: TRBV25-1; j_gene: TRBJ1-1; d_gene: -; CDR3nt: TGTGCCAGCAGTAGAGTGAACACTGAAGCTTTCTTT; CDR3aa: CASSRVNTEAFF
abundance: -; v_gene: TRBV7-2; j_gene: TRBJ1-2; d_gene: -; CDR3nt: TGTGCCAGCAGCGGTGGGGCTTACTATGGCTACACCTTC; CDR3aa: CASSGGAYYGYTF
abundance: -; v_gene: TRBV7-2; j_gene: TRBJ2-6; d_gene: TRBD1; CDR3nt: TGTGCCAGCAGCCCTAGACAGGGGGCGATTGCTCGTGGGGCCAACGTCCTGACTTTC; CDR3aa: CASSPRQGAIARGANVLTF
abundance: -; v_gene: TRBV9; j_gene: TRBJ1-1; d_gene: -; CDR3nt: TGTGCCAGCAGCGTAGCGGGAGCTGAAGCTTTCTTT; CDR3aa: CASSVAGAEAFF
abundance: -; v_gene: TRBV3-1/TRBV3-2; j_gene: TRBJ2-3; d_gene: TRBD1; CDR3nt: TGTGCCAGCAGCCTCGGGACAGGGGTGGCAGATACGCAGTATTTT; CDR3aa: CASSLGTGVADTQYF
abundance: -; v_gene: TRBV6-2/TRBV6-3; j_gene: TRBJ2-1; d_gene: TRBD2; CDR3nt: TGTGCCAGCAGCCTACTAGCGGGGGGCTACAATGAGCAGTTCTTC; CDR3aa: CASSLLAGGYNEQFF
abundance: -; v_gene: TRBV10-3; j_gene: TRBJ1-1; d_gene: -; CDR3nt: TGTGCCATCAGCCGGACAGAGAACACTGAAGCTTTCTTT; CDR3aa: CAISRTENTEAFF
abundance: -; v_gene: TRBV10-3; j_gene: TRBJ2-6; d_gene: -; CDR3nt: TGTGCCATCACCGCCCCAGGGTTTGGGGCCAACGTCCTGACTTTC; CDR3aa: CAITAPGFGANVLTF
abundance: -; v_gene: TRBV19; j_gene: TRBJ1-2; d_gene: -; CDR3nt: TGTGCCAGTAGCCAGGGGTACTATGGCTACACCTTC; CDR3aa: CASSQGYYGYTF